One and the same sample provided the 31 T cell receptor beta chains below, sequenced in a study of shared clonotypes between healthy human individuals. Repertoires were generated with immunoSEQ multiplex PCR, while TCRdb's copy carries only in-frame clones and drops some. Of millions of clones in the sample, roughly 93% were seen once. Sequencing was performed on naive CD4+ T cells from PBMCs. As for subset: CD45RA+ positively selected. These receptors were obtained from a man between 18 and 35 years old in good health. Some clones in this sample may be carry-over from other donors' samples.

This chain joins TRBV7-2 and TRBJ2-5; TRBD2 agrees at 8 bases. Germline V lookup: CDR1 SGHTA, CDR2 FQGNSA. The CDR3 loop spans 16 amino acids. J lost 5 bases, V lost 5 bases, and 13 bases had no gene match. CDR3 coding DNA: TGTGCCAGCAGCGCGTCGCCGGGACTAGGGGCTGAGACCCAGTACTTC. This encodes CASSASPGLGAETQYF.

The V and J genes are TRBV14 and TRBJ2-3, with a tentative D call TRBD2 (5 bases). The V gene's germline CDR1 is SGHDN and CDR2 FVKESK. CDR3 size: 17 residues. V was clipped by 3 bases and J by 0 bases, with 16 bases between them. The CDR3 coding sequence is TGTGCCAGCAGCCACCCTCCTTCAGCGGCTAGCACAGATACGCAGTATTTT. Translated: CASSHPPSAASTDTQYF.

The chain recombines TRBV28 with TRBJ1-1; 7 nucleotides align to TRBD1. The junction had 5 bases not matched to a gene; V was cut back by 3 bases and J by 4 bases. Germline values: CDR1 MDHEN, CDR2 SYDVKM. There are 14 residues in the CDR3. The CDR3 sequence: CASSFPRQGTEAFF. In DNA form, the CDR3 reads TGTGCCAGCAGTTTCCCGAGACAGGGCACTGAAGCTTTCTTT.

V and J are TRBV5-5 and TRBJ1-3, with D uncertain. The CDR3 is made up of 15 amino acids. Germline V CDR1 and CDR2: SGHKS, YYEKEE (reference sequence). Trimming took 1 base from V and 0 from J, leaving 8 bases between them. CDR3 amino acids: CASSLFGGSGNTIYF. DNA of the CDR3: TGTGCCAGCAGCTTGTTTGGAGGCTCTGGAAACACCATATATTTT.

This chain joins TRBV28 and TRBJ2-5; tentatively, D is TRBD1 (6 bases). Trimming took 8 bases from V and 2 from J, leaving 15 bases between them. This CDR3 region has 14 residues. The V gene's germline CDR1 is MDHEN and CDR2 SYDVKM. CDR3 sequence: CASRVWGPQETQYF. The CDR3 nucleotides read TGTGCCAGCCGAGTGTGGGGGCCGCAAGAGACCCAGTACTTC.

The CDR3 bases are TGTGCCAGTAGTATTCGGGGGGGCGGTCAGGGCTATAGCAATCAGCCCCAGCATTTT. This translates into CASSIRGGGQGYSNQPQHF. The chain recombines TRBV19 with TRBJ1-5; D might be TRBD1 (6 bases). Germline V gene lookup returns CDR1 LNHDA and CDR2 SQIVND (reference sequence). CDR3 length: 19 residues. V lost 3 bases and J 0 bases, leaving 21 bases between the germline ends.

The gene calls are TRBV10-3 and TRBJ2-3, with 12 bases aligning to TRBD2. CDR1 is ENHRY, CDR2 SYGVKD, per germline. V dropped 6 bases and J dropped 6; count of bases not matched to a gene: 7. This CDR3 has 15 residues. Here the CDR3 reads CAIRPSGRAEDTQYF. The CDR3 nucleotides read TGTGCCATCAGGCCTAGCGGGAGGGCGGAGGATACGCAGTATTTT.

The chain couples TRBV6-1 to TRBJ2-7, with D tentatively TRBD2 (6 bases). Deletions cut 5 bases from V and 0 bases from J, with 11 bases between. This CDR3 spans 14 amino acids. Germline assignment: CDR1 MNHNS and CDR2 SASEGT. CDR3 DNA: TGTGCCAGCAGTCTAGCGTTTGCCTCCTACGAGCAGTACTTC. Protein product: CASSLAFASYEQYF.

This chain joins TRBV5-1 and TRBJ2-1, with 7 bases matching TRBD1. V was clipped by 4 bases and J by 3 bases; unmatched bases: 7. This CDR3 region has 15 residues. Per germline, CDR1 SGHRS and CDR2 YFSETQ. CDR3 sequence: CASSPGQNSYNEQFF. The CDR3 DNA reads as TGCGCCAGCAGCCCGGGACAGAACAGCTACAATGAGCAGTTCTTC. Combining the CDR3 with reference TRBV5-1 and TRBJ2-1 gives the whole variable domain KAGVTQTPRYLIKTRGQQVTLSCSPISGHRSVSWYQQTPGQGLQFLFEYFSETQRNKGNFPGRFSGRQFSNSRSEMNVSTLELGDSALYLCASSPGQNSYNEQFFGPGTRLTVL.

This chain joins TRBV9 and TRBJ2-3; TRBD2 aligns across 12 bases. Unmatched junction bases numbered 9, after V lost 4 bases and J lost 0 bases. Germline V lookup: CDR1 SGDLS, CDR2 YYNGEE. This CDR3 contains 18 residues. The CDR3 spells CASSPGLAGQYSTDTQYF. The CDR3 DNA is TGTGCCAGCAGCCCCGGACTAGCGGGGCAATATAGCACAGATACGCAGTATTTT.

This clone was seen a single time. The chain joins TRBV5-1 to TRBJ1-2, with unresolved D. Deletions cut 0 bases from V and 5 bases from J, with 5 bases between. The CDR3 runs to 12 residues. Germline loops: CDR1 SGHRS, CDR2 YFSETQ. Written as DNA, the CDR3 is TGCGCCAGCAGCTTGGGGGCGTATGGCTACACCTTC. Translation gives CASSLGAYGYTF.

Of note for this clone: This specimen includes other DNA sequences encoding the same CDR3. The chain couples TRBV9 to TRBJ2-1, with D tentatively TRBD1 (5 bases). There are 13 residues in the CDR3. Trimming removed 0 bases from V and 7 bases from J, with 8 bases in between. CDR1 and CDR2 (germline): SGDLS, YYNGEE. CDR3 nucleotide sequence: TGTGCCAGCAGCGTAGGGCAGGGTAATGAGCAGTTCTTC. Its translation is CASSVGQGNEQFF.

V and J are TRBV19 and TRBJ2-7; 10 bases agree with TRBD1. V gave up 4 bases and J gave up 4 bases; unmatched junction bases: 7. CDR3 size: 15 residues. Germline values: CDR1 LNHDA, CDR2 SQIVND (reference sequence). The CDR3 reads CASSTTTGGFYEQYF. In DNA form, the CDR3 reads TGTGCCAGTAGTACTACGACAGGGGGCTTTTACGAGCAGTACTTC.

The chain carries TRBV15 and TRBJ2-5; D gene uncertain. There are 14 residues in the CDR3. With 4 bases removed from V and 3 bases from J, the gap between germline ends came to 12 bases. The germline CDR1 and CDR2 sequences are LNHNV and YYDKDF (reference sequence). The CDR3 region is CATSTKRREETQYF. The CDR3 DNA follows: TGTGCCACCAGCACGAAGAGAAGGGAAGAGACCCAGTACTTC.

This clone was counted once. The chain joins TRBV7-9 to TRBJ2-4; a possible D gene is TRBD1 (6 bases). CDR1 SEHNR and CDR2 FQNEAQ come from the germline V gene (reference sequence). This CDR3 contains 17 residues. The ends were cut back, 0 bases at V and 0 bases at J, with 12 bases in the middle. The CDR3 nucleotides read TGTGCCAGCAGCTTAGCGACGACAGGAGTAGCCAAAAACATTCAGTACTTC. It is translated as CASSLATTGVAKNIQYF.

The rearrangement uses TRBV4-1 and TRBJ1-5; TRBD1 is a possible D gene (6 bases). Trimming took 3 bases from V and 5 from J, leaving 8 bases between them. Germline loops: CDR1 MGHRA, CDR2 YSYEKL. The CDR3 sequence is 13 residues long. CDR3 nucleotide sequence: TGCGCCAGCAGCCAGGGGGCCGATCAGCCCCAGCATTTT. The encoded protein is CASSQGADQPQHF.

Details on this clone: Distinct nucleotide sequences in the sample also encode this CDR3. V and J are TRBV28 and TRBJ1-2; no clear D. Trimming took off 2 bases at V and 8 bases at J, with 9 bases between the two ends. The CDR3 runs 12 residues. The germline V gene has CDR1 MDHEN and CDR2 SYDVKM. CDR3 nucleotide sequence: TGTGCCAGCAGTTTACCCGAGGGAGGCTACACCTTC. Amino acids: CASSLPEGGYTF.

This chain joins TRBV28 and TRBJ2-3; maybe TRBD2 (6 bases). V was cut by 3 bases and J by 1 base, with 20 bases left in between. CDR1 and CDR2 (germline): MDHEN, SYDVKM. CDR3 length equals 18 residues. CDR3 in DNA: TGTGCCAGCAGTTTGACCCGCCCAGGCGGAGGGGGCACAGATACGCAGTATTTT. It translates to CASSLTRPGGGGTDTQYF.

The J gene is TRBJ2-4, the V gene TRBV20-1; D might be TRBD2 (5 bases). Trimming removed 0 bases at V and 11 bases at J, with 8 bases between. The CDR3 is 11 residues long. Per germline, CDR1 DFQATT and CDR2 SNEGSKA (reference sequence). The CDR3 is CSARDLRVQYF. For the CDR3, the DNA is TGCAGTGCTAGAGATCTGCGGGTTCAGTACTTC.

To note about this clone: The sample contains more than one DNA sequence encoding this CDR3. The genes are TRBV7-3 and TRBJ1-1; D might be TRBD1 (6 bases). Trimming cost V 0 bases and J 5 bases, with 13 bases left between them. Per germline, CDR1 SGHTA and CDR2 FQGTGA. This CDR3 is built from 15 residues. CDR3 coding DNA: TGTGCCAGCAGCTTAACGGGGGGCGCTGGGACTGAAGCTTTCTTT. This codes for CASSLTGGAGTEAFF. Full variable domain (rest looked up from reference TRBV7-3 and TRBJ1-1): GAGVSQTPSNKVTEKGKYVELRCDPISGHTALYWYRQSLGQGPEFLIYFQGTGAADDSGLPNDRFFAVRPEGSVSTLKIQRTERGDSAVYLCASSLTGGAGTEAFFGQGTRLTVV.

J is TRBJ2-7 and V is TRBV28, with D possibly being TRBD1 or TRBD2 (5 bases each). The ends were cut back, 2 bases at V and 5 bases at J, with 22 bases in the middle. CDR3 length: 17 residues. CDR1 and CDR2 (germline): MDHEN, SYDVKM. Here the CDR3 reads CASSLRRLGLGTDEQYF. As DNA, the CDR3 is TGTGCCAGCAGTTTAAGGCGTTTGGGGCTGGGGACGGACGAGCAGTACTTC. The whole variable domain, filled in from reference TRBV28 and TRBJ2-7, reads DVKVTQSSRYLVKRTGEKVFLECVQDMDHENMFWYRQDPGLGLRLIYFSYDVKMKEKGDIPEGYSVSREKKERFSLILESASTNQTSMYLCASSLRRLGLGTDEQYFGPGTRLTVT.

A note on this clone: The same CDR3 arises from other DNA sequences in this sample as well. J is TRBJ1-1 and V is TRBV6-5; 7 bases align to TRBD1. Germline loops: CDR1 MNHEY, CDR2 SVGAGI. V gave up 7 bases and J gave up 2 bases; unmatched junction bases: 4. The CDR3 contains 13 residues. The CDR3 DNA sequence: TGTGCCAGCACCAGACAGGGAAACACTGAAGCTTTCTTT. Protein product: CASTRQGNTEAFF.

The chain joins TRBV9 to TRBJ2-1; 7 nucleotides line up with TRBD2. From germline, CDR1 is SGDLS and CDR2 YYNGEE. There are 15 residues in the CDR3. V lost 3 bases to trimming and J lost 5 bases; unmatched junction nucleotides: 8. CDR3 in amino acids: CASSASGTTHNEQFF. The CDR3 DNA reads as TGTGCCAGCAGCGCCTCCGGGACTACCCACAATGAGCAGTTCTTC.

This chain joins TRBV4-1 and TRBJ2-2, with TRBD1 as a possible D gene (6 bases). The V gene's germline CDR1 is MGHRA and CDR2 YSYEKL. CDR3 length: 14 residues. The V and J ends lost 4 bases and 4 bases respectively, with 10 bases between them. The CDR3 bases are TGCGCCAGCAGCCGCGTGGGGGCCACCGGGGAGCTGTTTTTT. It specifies CASSRVGATGELFF.

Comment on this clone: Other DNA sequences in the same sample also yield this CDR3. The CDR3, as DNA: TGTGCCAGCAGTTTGTTCGGGACAGTCCCCTACGAGCAGTACTTC. Its protein product is CASSLFGTVPYEQYF. V is TRBV27 and J is TRBJ2-7; 7 bases fit TRBD1. V shed 3 bases and J 2 bases; nucleotides not matched to a gene: 7. This CDR3 contains 15 residues. The germline V gene encodes CDR1 MNHEY and CDR2 SMNVEV (reference sequence).

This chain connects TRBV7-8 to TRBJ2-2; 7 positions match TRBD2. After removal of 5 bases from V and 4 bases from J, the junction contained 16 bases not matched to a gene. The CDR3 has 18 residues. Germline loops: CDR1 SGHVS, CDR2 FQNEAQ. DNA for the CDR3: TGTGCCAGCAGCCGCGTCCTACTAGCGTATTTAGGCACCGGGGAGCTGTTTTTT. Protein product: CASSRVLLAYLGTGELFF.

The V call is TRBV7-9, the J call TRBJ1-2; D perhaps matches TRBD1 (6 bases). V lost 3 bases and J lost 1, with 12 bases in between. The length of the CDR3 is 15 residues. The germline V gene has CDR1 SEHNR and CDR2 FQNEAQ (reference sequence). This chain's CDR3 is CASSFRDINNYGYTF. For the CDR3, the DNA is TGTGCCAGCAGCTTCCGGGACATAAATAACTATGGCTACACCTTC.

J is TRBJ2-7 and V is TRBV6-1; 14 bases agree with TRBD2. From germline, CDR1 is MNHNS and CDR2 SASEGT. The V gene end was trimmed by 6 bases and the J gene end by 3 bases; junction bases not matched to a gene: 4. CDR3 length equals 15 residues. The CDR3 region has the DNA TGTGCCAGCAGCGCGGGACTAGCGGGAGTCTACGAGCAGTACTTC. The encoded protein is CASSAGLAGVYEQYF.

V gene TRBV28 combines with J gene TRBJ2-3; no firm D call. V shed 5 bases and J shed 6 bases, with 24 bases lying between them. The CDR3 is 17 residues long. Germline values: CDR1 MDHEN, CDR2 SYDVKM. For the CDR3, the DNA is TGTGCCAGCAGTCCCACCGGGCGTAGCAGACGACATGATACGCAGTATTTT. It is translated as CASSPTGRSRRHDTQYF.

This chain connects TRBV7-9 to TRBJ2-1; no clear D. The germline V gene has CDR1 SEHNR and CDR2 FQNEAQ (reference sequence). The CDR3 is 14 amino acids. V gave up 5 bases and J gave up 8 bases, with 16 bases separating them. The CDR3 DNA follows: TGTGCCAGCAGCATTGATCGTTTAAGCGATGAGCAGTTCTTC. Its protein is CASSIDRLSDEQFF.

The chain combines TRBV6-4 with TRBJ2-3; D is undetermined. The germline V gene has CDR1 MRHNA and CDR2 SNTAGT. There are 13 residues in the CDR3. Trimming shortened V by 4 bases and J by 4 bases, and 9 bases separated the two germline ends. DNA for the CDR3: TGTGCCAGCAGTGCCGAAGAAGCAGATACGCAGTATTTT. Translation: CASSAEEADTQYF.